This entry lists 31 T cell receptor beta chains sequenced from one sample in a study of T-cell reconstitution after alpha-beta-depleted transplantation in children. The TCRbeta library incorporated unique molecular identifiers. One entry per CDR3 protein results from TCRdb running MiXCR on the PCR reads. The data contain about 370,000 distinct CDR3 sequences, around 21% of them singletons. The sample in question was PBMCs from the stem cell graft donor, obtained from the stem cell graft. The receptors originated from a human donor who donated a stem cell graft to a child with acute myeloid leukemia.

This clonotype was recorded a few times. The rearrangement links TRBV28 to TRBJ1-2, with 9 bases aligning to TRBD1. Germline V CDR1 and CDR2: MDHEN, SYDVKM. The CDR3 has 16 residues. With V trimmed by 8 bases and J by 1 base, 11 bases remained unmatched. The CDR3 loop is CASLLRGTGINYGYTF. The DNA for the CDR3 is TGTGCCAGCCTCCTTAGGGGGACAGGGATTAACTATGGCTACACCTTC.

CDR3 DNA sequence: TGTGCCAGCAAAGTAGCGGGAGCGAATGAGCAGTTCTTC. Residues: CASKVAGANEQFF. The chain employs TRBV12-3 or TRBV12-4 and TRBJ2-1; 9 bases agree with TRBD2. This CDR3 has 13 amino acids. V was clipped by 7 bases and J by 7 bases; unmatched bases: 5.

At least ten counts were recorded for this clonotype. The V call is TRBV7-2, the J call TRBJ2-1; 7 nucleotides match TRBD2. Germline V gene sequence: CDR1 SGHTA, CDR2 FQGNSA. The CDR3 sequence is 13 residues long. With 7 bases clipped from V and 9 bases from J, the junction kept 9 bases outside the gene matches. The CDR3 sequence is CASTWGGEGEQFF. CDR3 coding DNA: TGTGCCAGCACCTGGGGGGGGGAAGGTGAGCAGTTCTTC.

Only a few counts were recorded for this clonotype. The chain recombines TRBV20-1 with TRBJ2-1, with 11 bases fitting TRBD2. V gave up 5 bases and J gave up 6 bases; unmatched junction bases: 6. The germline CDR1 and CDR2 sequences are DFQATT and SNEGSKA (reference sequence). The CDR3 spans 14 residues. The CDR3 is CSAPGLAGLNEQFF. The CDR3 coding sequence is TGCAGTGCTCCCGGACTAGCGGGTCTCAATGAGCAGTTCTTC.

There are many counts of this clonotype. The chain joins TRBV20-1 to TRBJ2-1, with D hard to call. In germline, CDR1 is DFQATT, CDR2 SNEGSKA (reference sequence). Trimming left V 0 bases short and J 9 bases short, with 9 bases between. This CDR3 is 12 amino acids long. CDR3: CSAREPLSEQFF. As DNA, the CDR3 is TGCAGTGCTAGAGAACCTTTGAGTGAGCAGTTCTTC.

This clonotype was observed many times. DNA for the CDR3: TGTGCCAGCAGTTCAGTGTACCAAGAGACCCAGTACTTC. It specifies CASSSVYQETQYF. The chain uses TRBV12-3 or TRBV12-4 and TRBJ2-5; no firm D call. CDR3 length: 13 residues. Trimming took off 4 bases at V and 0 bases at J, with 6 bases between the two ends.

J is TRBJ2-2 and V is TRBV4-3, with a weak D call TRBD2 (6 bases). The length of the CDR3 is 14 residues. Germline V gene sequence: CDR1 LGHNA, CDR2 YSLEER. Trimming took off 4 bases at V and 6 bases at J, with 12 bases between the two ends. CDR3 region: CASSRRGESGELFF. The CDR3 DNA follows: TGCGCCAGCAGCCGGCGGGGCGAATCCGGGGAGCTGTTTTTT.

The chain uses TRBV28 and TRBJ1-5; D unresolved. This CDR3 spans 12 amino acids. The germline gives CDR1 MDHEN, CDR2 SYDVKM. V was shortened by 6 bases and J by 6 bases, with 9 bases between the two germline ends. DNA for the CDR3: TGTGCCAGCAGCCGAGATCCTCAGCCCCAGCATTTT. This gives the protein CASSRDPQPQHF.

A note on this clonotype: A much more abundant neighbour one base away suggests this may be a read error. This CDR3 is missing its conserved last phenylalanine or tryptophan, likely due to a read error. The chain joins TRBV7-9 to TRBJ2-7; no clear D gene. The V end lost 5 bases, the J end lost 0 bases, and 8 bases lay between the germline ends. Germline-derived CDR1 and CDR2 are SEHNR and FQNEAQ (reference sequence). CDR3 length equals 13 residues. The CDR3: CASSPSSSYEQYL. The CDR3 nucleotides are TGTGCCAGCAGCCCCTCTAGCTCCTACGAGCAGTACCTC.

This clonotype was counted between two and nine times. The chain has TRBV15 and TRBJ2-7; D perhaps matches TRBD2 (6 bases). V was trimmed by 4 bases and J by 5 bases, leaving 24 bases between them. The CDR3 has 17 residues. Germline V gene data show CDR1 as LNHNV and CDR2 as YYDKDF (reference sequence). CDR3 region: CATSKRSRSRGGDEQYF. The CDR3 nucleotides read TGTGCCACCAGCAAGCGGAGTAGGTCGAGGGGAGGCGACGAGCAGTACTTC.

A few counts support this clonotype. The rearrangement uses TRBV20-1 and TRBJ2-3, with D possibly being TRBD1 (5 bases). Trimming removed 7 bases from V and 2 bases from J, with 10 bases in between. CDR3 length: 12 residues. CDR1 and CDR2 (germline): DFQATT, SNEGSKA (reference sequence). CDR3 coding DNA: TGCAGTGTTGCGACAGCCACAGATACGCAGTATTTT. Amino acid sequence: CSVATATDTQYF.

Many counts were recorded for this clonotype. The genes are TRBV29-1 and TRBJ1-2; possibly TRBD1 for D (5 bases). This CDR3 has 12 residues. V was trimmed by 4 bases and J by 2 bases, leaving 8 bases between them. Germline CDR1 is SQVTM and CDR2 is ANQGSEA. CDR3 sequence reads: CSVVGGNYGYTF. The CDR3 nucleotides read TGCAGCGTTGTTGGGGGGAACTATGGCTACACCTTC.

This clonotype has more than one count but fewer than ten. The chain joins TRBV20-1 to TRBJ2-6; D is perhaps TRBD1 (6 bases). Between the trimmed V and J ends, which lost 1 base and 1 base, there was a span of 8 bases. The V gene's germline CDR1 is DFQATT and CDR2 SNEGSKA (reference sequence). The CDR3 spans 15 residues. For the CDR3, the DNA is TGCAGTGCTAGAGCAGGGGCGTCTGGGGCCAACGTCCTGACTTTC. Its protein product is CSARAGASGANVLTF.

This clonotype was seen more than once but under ten times. The gene calls are TRBV10-3 and TRBJ1-2; D is unclear. The V and J ends lost 3 bases and 4 bases respectively, with 12 bases between them. The V gene's germline CDR1 is ENHRY and CDR2 SYGVKD. This CDR3 has 14 amino acids. The CDR3 DNA is TGTGCCATCAGTGACGCCCCGAGGGCCTATGGCTACACCTTC. It is translated as CAISDAPRAYGYTF.

This clonotype was recorded a few times. The chain uses TRBV3-1 and TRBJ1-2, with a weak D call TRBD1 (5 bases). V shed 4 bases and J shed 8 bases, with 11 bases lying between them. Per the germline V gene, CDR1 is LGHDT and CDR2 is YNNKEL (reference sequence). This CDR3 is 12 amino acids long. The CDR3 protein is CASSPEGRGYTF. The CDR3 region has the DNA TGTGCCAGCAGCCCCGAGGGGCGAGGCTACACCTTC. Filled out from reference TRBV3-1 and TRBJ1-2, the complete variable domain reads DTAVSQTPKYLVTQMGNDKSIKCEQNLGHDTMYWYKQDSKKFLKIMFSYNNKELIINETVPNRFSPKSPDKAHLNLHINSLELGDSAVYFCASSPEGRGYTFGSGTRLTVV.

This clonotype has ten or more counts. CDR3 loop: CASSLGTKETQYF. The CDR3 nucleotides read TGTGCCAGCAGTTTAGGTACTAAAGAGACCCAGTACTTC. The chain carries TRBV12-3 or TRBV12-4 and TRBJ2-5; D gene ambiguous. With 1 base removed from V and 3 bases from J, the gap between germline ends came to 6 bases. The CDR3 extends over 13 amino acids.

This clonotype has a handful of counts. This chain connects TRBV7-2 to TRBJ2-7; 7 bases are shared with TRBD1. Unmatched junction bases numbered 6, after V lost 4 bases and J lost 0 bases. Germline V gene data show CDR1 as SGHTA and CDR2 as FQGNSA. The CDR3 is 15 residues long. The CDR3 spells CASSWTGTDSYEQYF. The CDR3 region has the DNA TGTGCCAGCAGCTGGACCGGGACAGACTCCTACGAGCAGTACTTC.

This clonotype was observed a few times. The chain joins TRBV11-2 to TRBJ2-1; 13 bases line up with TRBD2. The CDR3 extends over 17 amino acids. Germline V gene data show CDR1 as SGHAT and CDR2 as FQNNGV. The trim removed 5 bases at V and 3 bases at J, leaving 7 bases unmatched. This CDR3 is CASSIRLAGGYYNEQFF. The CDR3 DNA sequence: TGTGCCAGCAGCATAAGACTAGCGGGAGGTTACTACAATGAGCAGTTCTTC.

This chain joins TRBV6-5 and TRBJ2-1, with 10 positions matching TRBD2. The length of the CDR3 is 15 residues. Germline V lookup: CDR1 MNHEY, CDR2 SVGAGI. V lost 4 bases and J lost 4; bases outside the gene matches: 4. CDR3 DNA: TGTGCCAGCAGTTCGTCTAGCGGGAGTTACAATGAGCAGTTCTTC. This codes for CASSSSSGSYNEQFF.

This sequence joins TRBV20-1 and TRBJ2-3, with D perhaps TRBD1 (6 bases). The length of the CDR3 is 17 residues. Trimming pared 3 bases from V and 1 base from J, leaving 20 bases between. Germline CDR1 DFQATT, CDR2 SNEGSKA (reference sequence). This chain's CDR3 is CSARQRARGKGTDTQYF. CDR3 coding DNA: TGCAGTGCTAGGCAGAGGGCGAGGGGGAAAGGCACAGATACGCAGTATTTT.

This clonotype has a count of ten or more. The chain employs TRBV10-3 and TRBJ2-7; 9 bases line up with TRBD1. The CDR3 loop spans 14 amino acids. The germline CDR1 and CDR2 sequences are ENHRY and SYGVKD. V gave up 4 bases and J gave up 0 bases; unmatched junction bases: 1. Written as DNA, the CDR3 is TGTGCCATCAGTGGGACAGGGGACTCCTACGAGCAGTACTTC. It encodes CAISGTGDSYEQYF.

This clonotype was recorded at least ten times. The chain links TRBV29-1 to TRBJ2-3, with TRBD2 matching 12 bases. Germline CDR1 SQVTM, CDR2 ANQGSEA. CDR3 length: 15 amino acids. J was trimmed by 3 bases and V by 5 bases; bases with no gene match: 6. The CDR3 reads CSVMTSGSWTDTQYF. Written as DNA, the CDR3 is TGCAGCGTTATGACTAGCGGGAGTTGGACAGATACGCAGTATTTT.

V is TRBV29-1 and J is TRBJ2-1, with D perhaps TRBD2 (6 bases). This CDR3 spans 13 amino acids. Germline assignment: CDR1 SQVTM and CDR2 ANQGSEA. The V end was cut by 3 bases, the J end by 5 bases, with 11 bases between. The CDR3 is CSVDPGLDNEQFF. In DNA, the CDR3 is TGCAGCGTTGATCCGGGACTCGACAATGAGCAGTTCTTC.

The V gene is TRBV15, the J gene TRBJ2-2, with no clear D. Trimming stripped 5 bases from V and 7 bases from J, with 14 bases between. This CDR3 spans 14 amino acids. Germline V gives CDR1 LNHNV, CDR2 YYDKDF (reference sequence). The CDR3 reads CATSPPDGDGELFF. Written as DNA, the CDR3 is TGTGCCACCAGCCCCCCTGATGGTGACGGGGAGCTGTTTTTT.

The gene calls are TRBV6-2 or TRBV6-3 and TRBJ2-4, with TRBD1 identical over 7 bases. Germline loops: CDR1 MNHEY, CDR2 SVGEGT. The V segment lost 10 bases and the J segment 3 bases; nucleotides outside the gene matches: 15. The CDR3 has 16 residues. This CDR3 is CATLREGAWGKNIQYF. The CDR3 DNA reads as TGTGCCACCCTCAGAGAGGGGGCTTGGGGCAAAAACATTCAGTACTTC.

The sample holds many counts of this clonotype. The chain is built from TRBV20-1 and TRBJ2-7; tentative D call: TRBD2 (8 bases). The CDR3 is 19 residues long. Deletions cut 3 bases from V and 0 bases from J, with 27 bases between. Germline V gene lookup returns CDR1 DFQATT and CDR2 SNEGSKA (reference sequence). CDR3 DNA sequence: TGCAGTGCTAGGAACGCGGAGGGGGCCGTCGCGGGAGGCTCCTACGAGCAGTACTTC. Translating gives CSARNAEGAVAGGSYEQYF.

The rearrangement links TRBV12-3 or TRBV12-4 to TRBJ1-1; 9 positions agree with TRBD1. CDR3 size: 16 residues. With V trimmed by 7 bases and J by 5 bases, 14 bases remained unmatched. The CDR3 DNA follows: TGTGCCAGCACCCAACTACTCGGGACAGGGACGACTGAAGCTTTCTTT. This sequence encodes CASTQLLGTGTTEAFF.

This clonotype was seen repeatedly, ten times or more. The V gene is TRBV21-1, the J gene TRBJ2-5. TRBV21-1 is given as a pseudogene. The CDR3 runs to 11 residues. The CDR3 region has the DNA TGTGCCAGCAGTGGATCAGAGACCCAGTACTTC. It codes for CASSGSETQYF.

The V and J genes are TRBV21-1 and TRBJ2-1; TRBD1 is the table's D call and was not checked against the DNA. TRBV21-1 is a pseudogene segment. There are 18 residues in the CDR3. Here the CDR3 DNA reads TGTGCCAGCAGCACGCAAACCTACAGGGTTAACCCCTACAATGAGCAGTTCTTC. Amino acid sequence: CASSTQTYRVNPYNEQFF.

In its sample, this clonotype was seen a few times. The V gene is TRBV4-3, the J gene TRBJ2-6, with 7 bases fitting TRBD1. J was trimmed by 5 bases and V by 4 bases; bases with no gene match: 17. CDR1 and CDR2 (germline): LGHNA, YSLEER. The CDR3 covers 19 residues. The DNA of the CDR3 is TGCGCCAGCAGCCTGAGCCGGGACAGCCACTCATTGAGGGCCAACGTCCTGACTTTC. This encodes CASSLSRDSHSLRANVLTF.

The V gene is TRBV6-5, the J gene TRBJ1-2; TRBD1 matches 7 bases. V was clipped by 4 bases and J by 4 bases; unmatched bases: 9. The CDR3 covers 15 residues. Germline-derived CDR1 and CDR2 are MNHEY and SVGAGI. The CDR3: CASSFDMGQPYGYTF. DNA for the CDR3: TGTGCCAGCAGTTTCGATATGGGACAGCCCTATGGCTACACCTTC.